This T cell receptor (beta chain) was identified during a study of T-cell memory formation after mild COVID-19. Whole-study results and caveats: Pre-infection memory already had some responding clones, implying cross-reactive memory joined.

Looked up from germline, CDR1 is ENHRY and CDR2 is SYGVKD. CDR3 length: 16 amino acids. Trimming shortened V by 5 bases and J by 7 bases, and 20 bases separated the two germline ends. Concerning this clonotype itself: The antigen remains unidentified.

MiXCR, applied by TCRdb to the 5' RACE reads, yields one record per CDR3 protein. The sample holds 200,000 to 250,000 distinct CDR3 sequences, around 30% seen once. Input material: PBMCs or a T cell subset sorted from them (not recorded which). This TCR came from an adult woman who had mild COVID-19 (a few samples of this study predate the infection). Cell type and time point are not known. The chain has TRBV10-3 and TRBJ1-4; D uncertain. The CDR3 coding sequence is TGTGCCATCAGTCCGTCGGTAGGGTACTCCCTTGAAAAACTGTTTTTT. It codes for CAISPSVGYSLEKLFF.